The clone carrying this T cell receptor (beta chain) has at least ten counts. The data derive from a study of CD8+CD57+ T cells in acquired aplastic anemia. In patients chosen for sequencing, flow cytometry had shown CD8+CD57+ cell expansion. Patients were untreated when blood was sampled. CDR3 and TCR beta VDJ profiling relied on a genomic DNA template. TCRdb itself ran the reads through MiXCR, one entry per CDR3 protein. The table records about 150,000 distinct CDR3 sequences, 40% to 65% of them present only once. Trimming took 0 bases from V and 3 from J, leaving 6 bases between them. The CDR3 is 13 residues long. Germline assignment: CDR1 MNHEY and CDR2 SVGEGT.

The sequence derives from a human donor with aplastic anemia. This rearrangement joins TRBV6-2 or TRBV6-3 to TRBJ2-7; D ambiguous. The sequenced material came from sorted CD4+, CD8+, or CD8+CD57+ T cells (not recorded which) from PBMCs. Here the CDR3 DNA reads TGTGCCAGCAGTTACTCGTGGAGCTACGAGCAGTACTTC. This gives the protein CASSYSWSYEQYF.